These 21 T cell receptor beta chains were sequenced from one sample in a study of spatial heterogeneity in lung cancer. Time point described: blood at routine non-recurrence follow-up after resection. TCRdb passed the 5' RACE reads through MiXCR, listing each CDR3 protein once. The repertoire consists of fewer than 25,000 distinct CDR3 sequences, with roughly a tenth occurring once and the leading ten covering 20% to 25%. Source: PBMCs, taken at follow-up. The receptors shown here come from a male donor with early-stage non-small cell lung cancer.

V usage is TRBV7-2 and J usage is TRBJ1-2, with a possible D match to TRBD1 (6 bases). The germline V gene encodes CDR1 SGHTA and CDR2 FQGNSA. The CDR3 sequence is 13 residues long. V was pared by 4 bases and J by 7 bases, with 13 bases between. This CDR3 reads CASSSQGGTGYTF. For the CDR3, the DNA is TGTGCCAGCAGCTCACAGGGAGGTACTGGCTACACCTTC.

The chain combines TRBV10-3 with TRBJ2-1, with TRBD1 as a possible D gene (6 bases). Trimming removed 4 bases from V and 0 bases from J, with 13 bases in between. The length of the CDR3 is 16 residues. Germline assignment: CDR1 ENHRY and CDR2 SYGVKD. CDR3 protein: CAISARDMSSYNEQFF. In nucleotides, the CDR3 is TGTGCCATCAGTGCCCGGGACATGAGCTCCTACAATGAGCAGTTCTTC.

In this sample, this clonotype turned up many times. The rearrangement links TRBV20-1 to TRBJ2-3, with 12 bases that match TRBD2. CDR1 is DFQATT, CDR2 SNEGSKA, per germline (reference sequence). Trimming at V came to 2 bases and at J to 5 bases, leaving 2 bases not matched to a gene. This CDR3 contains 14 residues. The DNA of the CDR3 is TGCAGTGCTAGAAAACTAGCGGGGGGAGATACGCAGTATTTT. As protein: CSARKLAGGDTQYF.

In this sample, this clonotype turned up a few times. The gene calls are TRBV4-2 and TRBJ1-2; D gene uncertain. V was pared by 0 bases and J by 8 bases, with 4 bases between. CDR3 size: 11 residues. CDR1 and CDR2 (germline): LGHNA, YNFKEQ. CDR3 in DNA: TGTGCCAGCAGCCAAGATCGGGGCTACACCTTC. This translates into CASSQDRGYTF.

The chain joins TRBV2 to TRBJ1-2, with 8 bases identical to TRBD1. The V segment lost 1 base and the J segment 14 bases; nucleotides outside the gene matches: 9. The CDR3 is 13 amino acids. CDR1 is SNHLY, CDR2 FYNNEI, per germline. The CDR3 DNA reads as TGTGCCAGCAGTGAAGGACAGGGGACGCCAGGGACCTTC. Translation gives CASSEGQGTPGTF. Together with reference TRBV2 and TRBJ1-2, the CDR3 gives the full variable domain: EPEVTQTPSHQVTQMGQEVILRCVPISNHLYFYWYRQILGQKVEFLVSFYNNEISEKSEIFDDQFSVERPDGSNFTLKIRSTKLEDSAMYFCASSEGQGTPGTFGSGTRLTVV.

This clonotype appeared many times. The CDR3 sequence is CASSQDLFKVSEQYF. The CDR3 DNA sequence: TGCGCCAGCAGCCAAGATCTTTTCAAGGTTTCCGAGCAGTACTTC. V usage is TRBV4-3 and J usage is TRBJ2-7; no clear D. This CDR3 has 15 residues. Trimming pared 0 bases from V and 6 bases from J, leaving 15 bases between. Germline V CDR1 and CDR2: LGHNA, YSLEER.

This clonotype appeared a few times. The genes are TRBV12-5 and TRBJ2-5; TRBD2 might be the D (6 bases). Germline CDR1 reads LGHNT; CDR2 reads FRNRAP. This CDR3 is built from 13 residues. Trimming removed 4 bases at V and 3 bases at J, with 9 bases between. The CDR3 nucleotides read TGTGCTAGTGGTTCGACGGGGGAAGAGACCCAGTACTTC. It is translated as CASGSTGEETQYF.

The genes are TRBV2 and TRBJ1-1; D unresolved. CDR1 SNHLY and CDR2 FYNNEI come from the germline V gene. V lost 4 bases and J lost 1, with 7 bases in between. The CDR3 extends over 13 amino acids. DNA for the CDR3: TGTGCCAGCAGTGGAAGGGCGAACACTGAAGCTTTCTTT. Its translation: CASSGRANTEAFF.

A few counts support this clonotype. The chain couples TRBV19 to TRBJ1-1; no reliable D call. The CDR3 is made up of 16 amino acids. CDR1 is LNHDA, CDR2 SQIVND, per germline (reference sequence). V lost 4 bases and J lost 7, with 22 bases in between. The chain's CDR3 is CASSTLSLDTRHEAFF. In DNA form, the CDR3 reads TGTGCCAGTAGTACACTCTCCCTCGATACAAGGCATGAAGCTTTCTTT.

The rearrangement joins TRBV7-2 to TRBJ2-7; a possible D gene is TRBD1 (5 bases). The CDR3 has 13 amino acids. The V gene lost 5 bases and the J gene lost 7 bases, with 15 bases spanning the gap. Germline CDR1 is SGHTA and CDR2 is FQGNSA. The CDR3, as DNA: TGTGCCAGCAGCCGATCTGGGGCGGAAGAGCAGTACTTC. Protein product: CASSRSGAEEQYF. The full variable domain, in which reference TRBV7-2 and TRBJ2-7 provide the parts outside the CDR3, is GAGVSQSPSNKVTEKGKDVELRCDPISGHTALYWYRQSLGQGLEFLIYFQGNSAPDKSGLPSDRFSAERTGGSVSTLTIQRTQQEDSAVYLCASSRSGAEEQYFGPGTRLTVT.

This clonotype was picked up many times. V gene TRBV5-4 combines with J gene TRBJ1-2, with D possibly matching TRBD1 (6 bases). Trimming removed 4 bases at V and 5 bases at J, with 12 bases between. CDR3 size: 13 residues. Germline lookup yields CDR1 SGHNT and CDR2 YYREEE (reference sequence). CDR3 in amino acids: CASSPGAVYGYTF. For the CDR3, the DNA is TGTGCCAGCAGCCCGGGGGCGGTGTATGGCTACACCTTC.

The rearrangement links TRBV20-1 to TRBJ2-5; no definite D call. V dropped 0 bases and J dropped 2 bases, with 10 bases sitting between them. The CDR3 has 14 residues. Germline V CDR1 and CDR2: DFQATT, SNEGSKA (reference sequence). The CDR3 protein is CSARDFGRQETQYF. CDR3 bases: TGCAGTGCTAGAGATTTCGGCAGACAAGAGACCCAGTACTTC.

This clonotype was counted between two and nine times. The chain combines TRBV10-3 with TRBJ2-5; D gene unclear. Germline V lookup: CDR1 ENHRY, CDR2 SYGVKD. V lost 8 bases and J 4 bases, leaving 11 bases between the germline ends. This CDR3 has 12 amino acids. CDR3 protein: CAIGGTTETQYF. For the CDR3, the DNA is TGTGCCATCGGCGGAACAACAGAGACCCAGTACTTC.

This clonotype has at least ten counts. The chain couples TRBV5-1 to TRBJ1-1; D not certain. Germline V lookup: CDR1 SGHRS, CDR2 YFSETQ. The CDR3 length is 14 residues. V was clipped by 1 base and J by 1 base, with 8 bases between them. CDR3 nucleotides: TGCGCCAGCAGCTTGAGCGGGGAGAACACTGAAGCTTTCTTT. Translation gives CASSLSGENTEAFF. Full variable domain (remainder filled in from reference TRBV5-1 and TRBJ1-1): KAGVTQTPRYLIKTRGQQVTLSCSPISGHRSVSWYQQTPGQGLQFLFEYFSETQRNKGNFPGRFSGRQFSNSRSEMNVSTLELGDSALYLCASSLSGENTEAFFGQGTRLTVV.

This chain connects TRBV27 to TRBJ1-2, with a tentative D call TRBD1 (5 bases). Trimming stripped 2 bases from V and 11 bases from J, with 18 bases between. Germline V gene sequence: CDR1 MNHEY, CDR2 SMNVEV (reference sequence). The CDR3 extends over 14 amino acids. CDR3 residues: CASSLTPSDTKYTF. The CDR3, as DNA: TGTGCCAGCAGTTTAACCCCATCGGACACAAAGTACACCTTC.

This clonotype was picked up many times. This chain links TRBV27 with TRBJ2-1; no reliable D call. Germline CDR1 is MNHEY and CDR2 is SMNVEV (reference sequence). Trimming took off 4 bases at V and 1 base at J, with 14 bases between the two ends. The CDR3 has 16 amino acids. This CDR3 is CASSYQWQASYNEQFF. The CDR3 bases are TGTGCCAGCAGTTACCAATGGCAGGCATCCTACAATGAGCAGTTCTTC.

V usage is TRBV4-1 and J usage is TRBJ2-1, with TRBD1 matching over 7 bases. The V segment lost 4 bases and the J segment 1 base; nucleotides outside the gene matches: 10. This CDR3 is 17 amino acids long. From germline, CDR1 is MGHRA and CDR2 YSYEKL. CDR3 coding DNA: TGCGCCAGCAGCCGACGGGACAGCACCCGTTCCTACAATGAGCAGTTCTTC. The encoded protein is CASSRRDSTRSYNEQFF.

This clonotype appeared many times. This CDR3 reads CASSLNREHNYGYTF. CDR3 coding DNA: TGTGCCAGCAGCTTAAACAGAGAACATAACTATGGCTACACCTTC. This sequence joins TRBV7-9 and TRBJ1-2; D not resolved. V lost 2 bases and J lost 1, with 11 bases in between. Germline V CDR1 and CDR2: SEHNR, FQNEAQ (reference sequence). The CDR3 totals 15 residues.

This CDR3 is CASSSLRGRIVDYGYTF. CDR3 sequence (DNA): TGTGCCAGCAGCTCCCTCAGGGGGCGCATAGTAGACTATGGCTACACCTTC. The genes are TRBV27 and TRBJ1-2, with 8 bases lining up with TRBD1. The germline V gene has CDR1 MNHEY and CDR2 SMNVEV (reference sequence). Trimming removed 6 bases from V and 3 bases from J; junction bases left unmatched: 15. The CDR3 is made up of 17 amino acids.

This clonotype occurred a few times. The J gene is TRBJ2-3, the V gene TRBV2; 8 positions agree with TRBD2. The CDR3 has 16 amino acids. Looked up from germline, CDR1 is SNHLY and CDR2 is FYNNEI. Trimming at V came to 0 bases and at J to 6 bases, leaving 8 bases not matched to a gene. The CDR3 spells CASSEASGGTTDTQYF. The CDR3 region has the DNA TGTGCCAGCAGTGAAGCAAGCGGGGGCACCACGGATACGCAGTATTTT.

This clonotype was observed at least ten times. The chain joins TRBV5-6 to TRBJ1-1; a weak D match, TRBD1 (5 bases). This CDR3 comprises 14 residues. V was trimmed by 4 bases and J by 3 bases, leaving 13 bases between them. Germline lookup yields CDR1 SGHDT and CDR2 YYEEEE. The CDR3 is CASSLPQGDTEAFF. Written as DNA, the CDR3 is TGTGCCAGCAGCCTTCCCCAGGGTGACACTGAAGCTTTCTTT.